A selection of T cell receptor beta chains follows, all from one sample in a study of shared clonotypes between healthy human individuals. Method: immunoSEQ multiplex PCR; TCRdb's copy keeps in-frame clones and lacks some. Found here are some 1,600,000 clones, approximately 98% of them singletons; the top ten hold 0.4% to 0.45%. The specimen sequenced was naive CD4+ T cells sorted from blood. These receptors all come from a man younger than 40 in good health. CDR3s include the opening cysteine and the closing phenylalanine or tryptophan. A D gene is named only where the DNA matches it firmly. Where a row states a size, it is once, few, many or the class of an expanded clone; other rows omit it.

once	TRBV2	.	TRBJ1-2	TGTGCCAGCAGTGACGGGGCCACTGGGGACTATGGCTACACCTTC	CASSDGATGDYGYTF
.	TRBV7-9	.	TRBJ1-4	TGTGCCAGCAGCCAGCGAAGAGGGGCCATTAATGAAAAACTGTTTTTT	CASSQRRGAINEKLFF
.	TRBV28	.	TRBJ2-1	TGTGCCAGCAGTTTCGCTGGGAGCTCCTACAATGAGCAGTTCTTC	CASSFAGSSYNEQFF
.	TRBV7-2	TRBD2	TRBJ2-1	TGTGCCAGCAGCTTTCCTCGGACTAGCGGGAGCCAAAATGAGCAGTTCTTC	CASSFPRTSGSQNEQFF
.	TRBV30	.	TRBJ2-5	TGTGCCTGGAGTGTCAGGGGTGAGACCCAGTACTTC	CAWSVRGETQYF
once	TRBV7-9	TRBD1	TRBJ1-4	TGTGCCAGCAGCCAAAGGACAGGTCCTAATGAAAAACTGTTTTTT	CASSQRTGPNEKLFF
.	TRBV5-6	.	TRBJ1-2	TGTGCCAGCAGCTTGGGTTTCAGGGAATACTATGGCTACACCTTC	CASSLGFREYYGYTF
.	TRBV15	TRBD1	TRBJ2-5	TGTGCCACCTCCAGGGGGCCGGGGACCCAGTACTTC	CATSRGPGTQYF
.	TRBV30	TRBD1	TRBJ1-4	TGTGCCTGGAGAGCGGGACAGGGGCGTAATGAAAAACTGTTTTTT	CAWRAGQGRNEKLFF
.	TRBV18	.	TRBJ2-7	TGTGCCAGCTCTCCCCCAGAGGGAACCCCTTACGAGCAGTACTTC	CASSPPEGTPYEQYF
.	TRBV5-1	.	TRBJ2-7	TGCGCCAGCAGCTTGGAGGGGGGTCCAGTGTTGGGGCAGTACTTC	CASSLEGGPVLGQYF
.	TRBV11-2	TRBD2	TRBJ2-7	TGTGCCAGCAGCTACCCGGGCCTAGCGGGGTACGAGCAGTACTTC	CASSYPGLAGYEQYF
.	TRBV6-5	.	TRBJ1-5	TGTGCCAGCAGTTACAAGGGTCAGGGCAATCAGCCCCAGCATTTT	CASSYKGQGNQPQHF
.	TRBV5-1	TRBD1	TRBJ2-7	TGCGCCAGCAGCCTTGGGACAGGGGGAGATTACGAGCAGTACTTC	CASSLGTGGDYEQYF
.	TRBV6-5	.	TRBJ2-7	TGTGCCAGCAGTTACTCGTTTGGGGGTGCCCACGAGCAGTACTTC	CASSYSFGGAHEQYF
.	TRBV11-2	.	TRBJ2-7	TGTGCCAGCAGCTTTACTCGGACAGCCTCCTACGAGCAGTACTTC	CASSFTRTASYEQYF
.	TRBV30	.	TRBJ2-5	TGTGCCTGGGAAAGGACGGGTCAAGAGACCCAGTACTTC	CAWERTGQETQYF
once	TRBV7-3	TRBD1	TRBJ1-5	TGTGCCAGCAGCTTTACAGGGGGAAATCAGCCCCAGCATTTT	CASSFTGGNQPQHF
.	TRBV11-2	TRBD2	TRBJ2-2	TGTGCCAGCAGTTCAAGACTAGCGGGCTTTCTCAACACCGGGGAGCTGTTTTTT	CASSSRLAGFLNTGELFF
.	TRBV18	.	TRBJ1-5	TGTGCCAGCTCATCACAGGGAGATCAGCCCCAGCATTTT	CASSSQGDQPQHF
once	TRBV19	.	TRBJ1-3	TGTGCCAGCCGAACCTACCCCTCTGGAAACACCATATATTTT	CASRTYPSGNTIYF
.	TRBV5-4	.	TRBJ2-3	TGTGCCAGCAGCACCTACACAGATACGCAGTATTTT	CASSTYTDTQYF
.	TRBV28	TRBD1	TRBJ1-4	TGTGCCAGCAAAAGGGACAGCCAAGGGAGTAATGAAAAACTGTTTTTT	CASKRDSQGSNEKLFF
.	TRBV30	.	TRBJ2-3	TGTGCCTGGAGTGGACTGGGGGGAGGAGATACGCAGTATTTT	CAWSGLGGGDTQYF
.	TRBV21-1	.	TRBJ2-7	TGTGCCAGCACGGGGGACAGGGCTTACGAGCAGTACTTC	CASTGDRAYEQYF
once	TRBV9	TRBD2	TRBJ2-7	TGTGCCAGCAGCGTAGGGGCGGGAGGATTAGGGGAGCAGTACTTC	CASSVGAGGLGEQYF
once	TRBV5-1	.	TRBJ1-1	TGCGCCAGCAGCTTCGTAGACAACACTGAAGCTTTCTTT	CASSFVDNTEAFF
.	TRBV28	.	TRBJ2-7	TGTGCCAGCAGTTTCCCCGGGGCCTACGAGCAGTACTTC	CASSFPGAYEQYF
.	TRBV19	.	TRBJ2-1	TGTGCCAGTAGCAGGGAGATCGGCTACAATGAGCAGTTCTTC	CASSREIGYNEQFF
.	TRBV28	.	TRBJ2-7	TGTGCCAGCAGTTTATCTGGCCTTGGGTCCCGTAGAAGCTACGAGCAGTACTTC	CASSLSGLGSRRSYEQYF
.	TRBV10-3	TRBD1	TRBJ1-5	TGTGCCATCAGGTCGGACAGGGAATTTGGGCAGCCCCAGCATTTT	CAIRSDREFGQPQHF
.	TRBV19	TRBD1	TRBJ2-7	TGTGCCAGTAGTATATGGGGGACAGGTGACTACGAGCAGTACTTC	CASSIWGTGDYEQYF
.	TRBV7-9	TRBD1	TRBJ1-1	TGTGCCAGCAGCTTGTTGGGGACAGGGGGTTCCACTGAAGCTTTCTTT	CASSLLGTGGSTEAFF
.	TRBV11-1	.	TRBJ2-1	TGTGCCAGCAGCTTAGTAACCGGTACTAGCAGTGAGCAGTTCTTC	CASSLVTGTSSEQFF
.	TRBV28	.	TRBJ2-5	TGTGCCAGCAGCCGACTGTCGGGACTCGGCTCCTGGTACTTC	CASSRLSGLGSWYF
.	TRBV28	TRBD1	TRBJ2-7	TGTGCCAGCACCCCGGACAGGGTTATGATTTTGAACGAGCAGTACTTC	CASTPDRVMILNEQYF
.	TRBV9	TRBD2	TRBJ2-1	TGTGCCAGCGGTTTGGGGGCTAGCGGGAATAATGAGCAGTTCTTC	CASGLGASGNNEQFF
.	TRBV4-1	TRBD1	TRBJ1-1	TGCGCCAGCAGCCGTGGACAGGGCGACACTGAAGCTTTCTTT	CASSRGQGDTEAFF
once	TRBV5-4	.	TRBJ2-7	TGTGCCAGCAGCCCCCGGGGCCCCTTCGGCAGGGGTAACGAGCAGTACTTC	CASSPRGPFGRGNEQYF
.	TRBV18	.	TRBJ2-7	TGTGCCAGCTCACCTAAGGGGGGGTACGAGCAGTACTTC	CASSPKGGYEQYF
.	TRBV27	.	TRBJ2-5	TGTGCCAGCAGCACCGTCTGGGGAGAGACCCAGTACTTC	CASSTVWGETQYF
.	TRBV5-6	TRBD1	TRBJ2-3	TGTGCCAGCAGCTCCCGATTGACAGGGGGATTTCGTGATACGCAGTATTTT	CASSSRLTGGFRDTQYF
.	TRBV10-2	.	TRBJ2-2	TGCGCCAGCAGTGTATTTTTTTCCACCGGGGAGCTGTTTTTT	CASSVFFSTGELFF
.	TRBV30	TRBD2	TRBJ2-7	TGTGCCTGGAGTGCAATAGGGACTAGAGACTACGAGCAGTACTTC	CAWSAIGTRDYEQYF
once	TRBV29-1	TRBD2	TRBJ2-1	TGCAGCGTTGAACTCCGACTAGCGGGAAACTACAATGAGCAGTTCTTC	CSVELRLAGNYNEQFF